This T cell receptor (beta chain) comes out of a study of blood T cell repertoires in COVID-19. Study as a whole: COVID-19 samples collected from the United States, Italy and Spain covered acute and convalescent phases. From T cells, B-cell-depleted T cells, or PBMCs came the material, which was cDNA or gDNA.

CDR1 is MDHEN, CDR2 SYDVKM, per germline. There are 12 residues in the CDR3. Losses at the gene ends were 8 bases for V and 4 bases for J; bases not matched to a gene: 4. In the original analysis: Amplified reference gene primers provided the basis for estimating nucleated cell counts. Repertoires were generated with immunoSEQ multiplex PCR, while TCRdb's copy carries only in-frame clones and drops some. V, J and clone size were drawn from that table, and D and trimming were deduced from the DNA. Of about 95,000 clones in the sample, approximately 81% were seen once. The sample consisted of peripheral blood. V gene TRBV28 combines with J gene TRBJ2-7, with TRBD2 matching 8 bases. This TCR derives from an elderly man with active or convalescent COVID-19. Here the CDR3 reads CASGGGGYEQYF. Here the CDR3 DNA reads TGTGCCAGCGGTGGCGGGGGGTACGAGCAGTACTTC.